What follows describes a single T cell receptor (beta chain). Its target is unknown. Each sorted fraction was over 95% pure. CDR1 and CDR2 (germline): MNHNS, SASEGT. V was pared by 2 bases and J by 8 bases, with 6 bases between. The CDR3 covers 11 residues. The entirety of the isolated RNA underwent reverse transcription, so expressed TCRB transcripts were sequenced. The table came from immunoSEQ multiplex PCR; TCRdb's copy has only in-frame clones and leaves some out. The repertoire includes over 150,000 clones, roughly 8% of them detected once, and approximately 0.85% sits in the top ten. These data originate in a study of beta chain features in type 1 diabetes. Notes on the study in general: Across all four CD4+ subsets, people with type 1 diabetes showed modestly shorter TCRB CDR3s. PCR might preferentially amplify shorter templates, equally in patients and controls.

The V and J genes are TRBV6-1 and TRBJ1-2; possible D gene TRBD1, 5 bases. The sequence came from a woman in her thirties or forties with type 1 diabetes. The material sequenced was central memory CD4+ T cells from blood. The CDR3 nucleotides read TGTGCCAGCAGTGAATACAGGGGCTACACCTTC. Amino acid sequence: CASSEYRGYTF.